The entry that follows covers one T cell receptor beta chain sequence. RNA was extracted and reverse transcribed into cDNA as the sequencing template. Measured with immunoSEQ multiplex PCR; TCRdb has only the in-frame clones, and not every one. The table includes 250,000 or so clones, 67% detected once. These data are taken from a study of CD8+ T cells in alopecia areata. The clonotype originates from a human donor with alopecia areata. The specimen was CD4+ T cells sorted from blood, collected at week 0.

CDR3 protein: CATSISEGYGYTF. DNA for the CDR3: TGTGCCACCAGTATATCAGAGGGCTATGGCTACACCTTC. The chain joins TRBV15 to TRBJ1-2; no reliable D call. This CDR3 comprises 13 residues. Germline V lookup: CDR1 LNHNV, CDR2 YYDKDF (reference sequence). Trimming took 6 bases from V and 4 from J, leaving 12 bases between them.